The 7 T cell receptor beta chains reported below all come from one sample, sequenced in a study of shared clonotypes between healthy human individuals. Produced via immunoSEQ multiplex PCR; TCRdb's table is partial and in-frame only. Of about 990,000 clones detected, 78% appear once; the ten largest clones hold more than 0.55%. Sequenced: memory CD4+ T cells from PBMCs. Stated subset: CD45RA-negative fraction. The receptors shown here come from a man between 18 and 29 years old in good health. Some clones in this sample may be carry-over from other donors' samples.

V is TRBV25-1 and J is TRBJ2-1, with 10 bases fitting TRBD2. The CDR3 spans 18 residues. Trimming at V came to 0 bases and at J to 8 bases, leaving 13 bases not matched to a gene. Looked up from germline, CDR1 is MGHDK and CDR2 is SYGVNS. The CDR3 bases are TGTGCCAGCAGTGAATATGCTAGCGGGAGTTTAATGTCATATGAGCAGTTCTTC. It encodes CASSEYASGSLMSYEQFF.

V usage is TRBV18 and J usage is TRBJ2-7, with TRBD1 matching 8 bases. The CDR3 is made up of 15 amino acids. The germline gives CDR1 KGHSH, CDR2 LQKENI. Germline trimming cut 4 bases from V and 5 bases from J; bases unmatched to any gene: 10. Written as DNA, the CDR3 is TGTGCCAGCTCACTCCTAGCAGGGGGCATGGACGAGCAGTACTTC. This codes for CASSLLAGGMDEQYF.

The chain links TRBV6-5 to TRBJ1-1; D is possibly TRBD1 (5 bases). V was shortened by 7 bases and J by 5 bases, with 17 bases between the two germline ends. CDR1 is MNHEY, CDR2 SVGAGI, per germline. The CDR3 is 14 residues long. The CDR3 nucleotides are TGTGCCAGCAATTCGGTAGAAAGGGGAACTGAAGCTTTCTTT. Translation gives CASNSVERGTEAFF.

The CDR3, as DNA: TGTGCCAGCAGACCCGGGACAGGGACCAATGAGCAGTTCTTC. Amino acid sequence: CASRPGTGTNEQFF. The V gene is TRBV7-9, the J gene TRBJ2-1; 9 bases align to TRBD1. This CDR3 region has 14 residues. V dropped 6 bases and J dropped 6; count of bases not matched to a gene: 6. Per germline, CDR1 SEHNR and CDR2 FQNEAQ (reference sequence).

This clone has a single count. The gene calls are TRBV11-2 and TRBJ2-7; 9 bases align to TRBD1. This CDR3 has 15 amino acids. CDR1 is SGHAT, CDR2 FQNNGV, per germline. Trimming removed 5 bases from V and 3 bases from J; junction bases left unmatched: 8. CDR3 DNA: TGTGCCAGCAGCGCCAGGGGACAGGGAGGCTACGAGCAGTACTTC. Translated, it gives CASSARGQGGYEQYF.

CDR3 sequence reads: CASSQEVDTEAFF. CDR3 nucleotide sequence: TGCGCCAGCAGCCAAGAGGTTGACACTGAAGCTTTCTTT. The gene calls are TRBV4-3 and TRBJ1-1; D remains ambiguous. Germline CDR1 and CDR2: LGHNA and YSLEER. V lost 0 bases and J lost 3, with 5 bases in between. CDR3 length: 13 amino acids.

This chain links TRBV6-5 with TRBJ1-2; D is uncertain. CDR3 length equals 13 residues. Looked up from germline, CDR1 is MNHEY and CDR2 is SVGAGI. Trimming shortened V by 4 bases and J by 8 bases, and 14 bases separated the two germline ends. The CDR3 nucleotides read TGTGCCAGCAGTTTCGTCAGCGGGGAGGGCTACACCTTC. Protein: CASSFVSGEGYTF.